A single sample is the source of the 26 T cell receptor beta chains below, sequenced in a study of blood T cells in healthy people across ages. Then a second PCR, running roughly 7 to 11 cycles, was carried out with a sample-barcoded 5' primer and a J-beta primer mix. TCRdb reanalysed the 5' RACE reads using MiXCR and keeps one entry per CDR3 protein. The table includes approximately 700,000 distinct CDR3 sequences, approximately 29% detected once. Sequencing was done on a sample of blood. The receptors come from a woman over 75 in good health.

This clonotype was observed once. One junction end disagrees with the germline gene, perhaps due to a read error. The chain is built from TRBV20-1 and TRBJ2-7; D is ambiguous. From germline, CDR1 is DFQATT and CDR2 SNEGSKA (reference sequence). The CDR3 has 11 residues. The CDR3 coding sequence is TGCAGTGCTAGAACGTACAATGAGCAGTATTTC. As protein: CSARTYNEQYF.

With regard to this clonotype: Given a much more abundant clone one base away, this may be a read error. This chain uses TRBV7-9 with TRBJ2-5; D is possibly TRBD1 (6 bases). The CDR3 is 13 residues long. Per germline, CDR1 SEHNR and CDR2 FQNEAQ (reference sequence). CDR3 protein: CTSSWTVQETQYF. CDR3 coding DNA: TGTACCAGCAGCTGGACAGTCCAAGAGACCCAGTACTTC.

The chain couples TRBV7-9 to TRBJ1-2; D not resolved. Per the germline V gene, CDR1 is SEHNR and CDR2 is FQNEAQ (reference sequence). The CDR3 has 15 residues. The ends were cut back, 4 bases at V and 0 bases at J, with 12 bases in the middle. The CDR3 protein is CASSSFGVTNYGYTF. CDR3 coding DNA: TGTGCCAGCAGCTCCTTCGGCGTAACTAACTATGGCTACACCTTC.

Comment on this clonotype: A read error may be the cause here, since a much bigger clone is one base away. V usage is TRBV11-3 and J usage is TRBJ2-7, with D perhaps given as TRBD1 or TRBD2 (5 bases each). Matching the DNA end better, TRBJ2-5 makes the J call doubtful. The CDR3 is 14 residues long. Germline V gene data show CDR1 as SGHNT and CDR2 as YENEEA. In DNA form, the CDR3 reads TGTGCCAGCAGCTGGGGACCGAACCAAGAGACCCAGTACTTC. Protein: CASSWGPNQETQYF.

At least ten counts were recorded for this clonotype. The chain couples TRBV6-5 to TRBJ1-2; 8 bases are a match to TRBD1. The CDR3 runs 15 residues. The germline gives CDR1 MNHEY, CDR2 SVGAGI. V lost 4 bases to trimming and J lost 8 bases; unmatched junction nucleotides: 12. The CDR3 loop is CASSSEPGQASGYTF. Written as DNA, the CDR3 is TGTGCCAGCAGTTCTGAACCGGGACAGGCGTCAGGCTACACCTTC.

This clonotype was seen at least ten times. The chain employs TRBV6-5 and TRBJ2-7; 9 bases map to TRBD1. The V and J ends lost 8 bases and 4 bases, in that order; junction bases with no gene match: 12. The V gene's germline CDR1 is MNHEY and CDR2 SVGAGI. This CDR3 has 15 amino acids. The DNA of the CDR3 is TGTGCCAGCGCGTACCGCGGGACAGGGATTTACGAGCAGTACTTC. This codes for CASAYRGTGIYEQYF.

Regarding this clonotype: It may be a read error: a sequence one base away is much more abundant. This rearrangement joins TRBV5-6 to TRBJ2-5; no definite D call. The CDR3 extends over 14 amino acids. Germline V gene sequence: CDR1 SGHDT, CDR2 YYEEEE. V shed 4 bases and J shed 11 bases, with 21 bases lying between them. CDR3 coding DNA: TGTGCCAGCAGCGTGGTTGGCAAATACAATGAGCAGTACTTC. This codes for CASSVVGKYNEQYF.

This clonotype showed up just a few times. This may arise from a read error, as a much more abundant clone is one base away. CDR3 in amino acids: CASSPWTGLGNEQYF. The CDR3 DNA reads as TGTGCCAGCAGCCCTTGGACAGGGTTGGGCAATGAGCAGTACTTC. The rearrangement links TRBV7-3 to TRBJ2-7; 8 nucleotides align to TRBD1. CDR1 is SGHTA, CDR2 FQGTGA, per germline. J gave up 7 bases and V 5 bases, and 13 bases lay outside the gene matches. The CDR3 sequence is 15 residues long.

Concerning this clonotype: Sequence at one end of the junction differs from germline and may be a read error. The CDR3 DNA reads TGTACCAGCAGCTCCGGGGGGCGCGGAGCTTTCTTT. Translating gives CTSSSGGRGAFF. The chain employs TRBV7-9 and TRBJ1-1; D is possibly TRBD1 (6 bases). The CDR3 contains 12 residues. Germline V gene sequence: CDR1 SEHNR, CDR2 FQNEAQ (reference sequence).

This clonotype was picked up many times. This rearrangement joins TRBV28 to TRBJ2-5; tentatively, D is TRBD1 (6 bases). This CDR3 spans 14 amino acids. CDR1 is MDHEN, CDR2 SYDVKM, per germline. Trimming left V 4 bases short and J 5 bases short, with 14 bases between. The CDR3 sequence is CASSSQGVRETQYF. The CDR3 DNA is TGTGCCAGCAGTTCACAGGGTGTTCGGGAGACCCAGTACTTC. The full variable domain, in which reference TRBV28 and TRBJ2-5 provide the parts outside the CDR3, is DVKVTQSSRYLVKRTGEKVFLECVQDMDHENMFWYRQDPGLGLRLIYFSYDVKMKEKGDIPEGYSVSREKKERFSLILESASTNQTSMYLCASSSQGVRETQYFGPGTRLLVL.

The chain joins TRBV12-3 or TRBV12-4 to TRBJ2-5; 13 bases match TRBD2. There are 15 residues in the CDR3. J lost 11 bases, V lost 5 bases, and 11 bases had no gene match. Written as DNA, the CDR3 is TGTGCCAGCAGTGCGACAGGGACTAGCGGGACAAAGCAGTACTTC. Translated, it gives CASSATGTSGTKQYF.

The table lists this clonotype with many counts. This chain connects TRBV7-9 to TRBJ2-3; D uncertain. Germline CDR1 and CDR2: SEHNR and FQNEAQ (reference sequence). V lost 1 base and J 5 bases, leaving 7 bases between the germline ends. This CDR3 has 13 residues. The CDR3 nucleotides are TGTGCCAGCAGCTTAGTTGGGCTAGATACGCAGTATTTT. This codes for CASSLVGLDTQYF.

V gene TRBV3-1 combines with J gene TRBJ1-6; tentative D call: TRBD1 (5 bases). The CDR3 extends over 13 amino acids. Germline CDR1 is LGHDT and CDR2 is YNNKEL (reference sequence). The germline V and J ends were trimmed by 1 base and 10 bases, with 8 bases remaining between them. The CDR3 is CASSQVQGSPLHF. Here the CDR3 DNA reads TGTGCCAGCAGCCAAGTCCAGGGCTCACCCCTCCACTTT.

This clonotype was counted only a few times. A much more abundant neighbour one base away suggests this may be a read error. The CDR3 DNA reads as TGCAGCGGCGCTGACAGGTTAGATGAGCAGTTCTTC. Protein: CSGADRLDEQFF. The chain carries TRBV29-1 and TRBJ2-1, with D tentatively TRBD1 (6 bases). V was trimmed by 7 bases and J by 8 bases, leaving 15 bases between them. CDR3 length: 12 residues. Germline V gene sequence: CDR1 SQVTM, CDR2 ANQGSEA.

This clonotype appeared many times. This chain's CDR3 is CATSVEASGAYNEQFF. The CDR3 region has the DNA TGTGCCACCAGCGTCGAGGCTAGCGGAGCCTACAATGAGCAGTTCTTC. The chain uses TRBV15 and TRBJ2-1, with 7 positions matching TRBD2. Germline V gene sequence: CDR1 LNHNV, CDR2 YYDKDF (reference sequence). The junction had 9 bases not matched to a gene; V was cut back by 5 bases and J by 2 bases. The CDR3 extends over 16 amino acids.

This clonotype was observed a few times. Since a much larger clone is just one base distant, this may be a read error. J is TRBJ2-7 and V is TRBV6-1, with D tentatively TRBD1 (5 bases). The CDR3 totals 15 residues. V was cut by 4 bases and J by 0 bases, with 13 bases left in between. Germline V lookup: CDR1 MNHNS, CDR2 SASEGT. The CDR3 DNA is TGTGCCAGCAGTGGAGGAACAGGAATCTCCTACGAGCAGTACTTC. It encodes CASSGGTGISYEQYF.

This clonotype was found a few times. It may be a read error: a sequence one base away is much more abundant. V gene TRBV10-3 combines with J gene TRBJ2-1, with TRBD2 as a possible D gene (7 bases). Germline CDR1 reads ENHRY; CDR2 reads SYGVKD. The CDR3 sequence is 14 residues long. This CDR3 reads CAIRESRGGNEQFF. The CDR3 DNA reads TGTGCCATCAGGGAGTCGAGGGGGGGCAATGAGCAGTTCTTC.

The chain uses TRBV10-3 and TRBJ1-4; 7 bases agree with TRBD1. The J segment lost 8 bases and the V segment lost 6 bases, leaving 15 bases of the junction unmatched. CDR3 length: 16 residues. The germline gives CDR1 ENHRY, CDR2 SYGVKD. This chain's CDR3 is CAISPRGTGDGEKLFF. The CDR3 bases are TGTGCCATCAGCCCCCGGGGAACAGGGGACGGCGAAAAACTGTTTTTT.

This clonotype has only a few counts. This chain links TRBV19 with TRBJ2-3; no reliable D call. Germline V lookup: CDR1 LNHDA, CDR2 SQIVND (reference sequence). Between the trimmed V and J ends, which lost 6 bases and 2 bases, there was a span of 15 bases. The CDR3 is 15 residues long. CDR3 bases: TGTGCCAGTAGCCAGTCGGTAGGGTTCACAGATACGCAGTATTTT. It yields the protein CASSQSVGFTDTQYF.

The chain uses TRBV7-9 and TRBJ1-2; D is undetermined. The germline V and J ends were trimmed by 5 bases and 0 bases, with 13 bases remaining between them. This CDR3 contains 15 residues. From germline, CDR1 is SEHNR and CDR2 FQNEAQ (reference sequence). The CDR3 coding sequence is TGTGCCAGCAGCCGCCCGACTGTAACTAACTATGGCTACACCTTC. This encodes CASSRPTVTNYGYTF.

This clonotype was counted between two and nine times. The chain is built from TRBV6-5 and TRBJ2-1; D remains ambiguous. The CDR3 is 15 residues long. The germline V gene encodes CDR1 MNHEY and CDR2 SVGAGI. Trimming removed 2 bases from V and 5 bases from J, with 13 bases in between. This CDR3 is CASSYRSPKDNEQFF. CDR3 nucleotide sequence: TGTGCCAGCAGTTACCGGAGCCCGAAGGACAATGAGCAGTTCTTC.

This clonotype was recorded many times. This chain uses TRBV20-1 with TRBJ2-7; 9 bases are shared with TRBD1. Germline-derived CDR1 and CDR2 are DFQATT and SNEGSKA (reference sequence). Unmatched junction bases numbered 6, after V lost 3 bases and J lost 3 bases. CDR3 size: 14 residues. The CDR3: CSASVGTGNYEQYF. The CDR3 nucleotides are TGCAGTGCTAGTGTCGGGACAGGGAACTACGAGCAGTACTTC.

The table lists this clonotype with a few counts. The chain is built from TRBV14 and TRBJ2-5, with 12 bases aligning to TRBD2. CDR3 size: 15 residues. J was trimmed by 7 bases and V by 4 bases; bases with no gene match: 7. Germline lookup yields CDR1 SGHDN and CDR2 FVKESK. CDR3 in amino acids: CASSLGLAGFVTQYF. The CDR3 DNA follows: TGTGCCAGCAGCCTCGGACTAGCGGGGTTTGTGACCCAGTACTTC.

The chain is built from TRBV7-8 and TRBJ1-4, with a weak D call TRBD1 (5 bases). CDR3 length equals 15 residues. Germline values: CDR1 SGHVS, CDR2 FQNEAQ. V was shortened by 2 bases and J by 12 bases, with 19 bases between the two germline ends. CDR3 loop: CASSLMSAGTTELFF. CDR3 in DNA: TGTGCCAGCAGCTTAATGTCGGCAGGGACCACCGAACTGTTTTTT.

The chain is built from TRBV7-2 and TRBJ1-2; D not certain. The CDR3 length is 13 residues. V dropped 6 bases and J dropped 4 bases, with 12 bases sitting between them. Germline CDR1 is SGHTA and CDR2 is FQGNSA. CDR3 loop: CASSRQKLYGYTF. The CDR3 DNA reads as TGTGCCAGCAGTCGGCAGAAACTCTATGGCTACACCTTC.

The V gene is TRBV6-5, the J gene TRBJ1-6, with 8 bases lining up with TRBD1. V trimming: 11 bases; J trimming: 8 bases; junction bases outside the gene matches: 11. Germline CDR1 reads MNHEY; CDR2 reads SVGAGI. CDR3 length: 14 residues. CDR3 sequence reads: CAGLPPGGHSPLHF. The CDR3 bases are TGTGCCGGCCTCCCGCCAGGGGGCCATTCACCCCTCCACTTT.